This entry is about one TCR beta chain. This CDR3 region has 16 residues. In germline, CDR1 is MDHEN, CDR2 SYDVKM. Unmatched junction bases numbered 6, after V lost 4 bases and J lost 3 bases. Some clones are missing from TCRdb's copy, which holds only in-frame ones; the method was immunoSEQ multiplex PCR. The data show 150,000 to 200,000 clones, with roughly 90% seen just once and approximately 9.9% held by the top ten. The data were taken from a study of blood T cell repertoires in COVID-19. The sequence came from a woman aged 60 to 75 with COVID-19, enrolled during active disease. The chain has TRBV28 and TRBJ2-3; 11 bases align to TRBD2. The sample consisted of peripheral blood. The CDR3 region is CASSSTSGSLTDTQYF. The CDR3 DNA reads as TGTGCCAGCAGTTCTACTAGCGGGAGCTTGACAGATACGCAGTATTTT.